The 23 T cell receptor beta chains reported below all come from one sample, sequenced in a study of blood T cell repertoires in COVID-19. Libraries were prepared by immunoSEQ multiplex PCR; TCRdb keeps only in-frame clonotypes and omits some of them. The data contain 200,000 or so clones, around 85% of them singletons. Sample: PBMCs or T cells enriched from blood (not recorded which). Receptors originate from a woman aged 40 to 49 with acute COVID-19.

This clone came up once. V and J are TRBV27 and TRBJ2-7; TRBD1 might be the D (5 bases). V shed 3 bases and J shed 1 base, with 10 bases lying between them. The CDR3 is made up of 14 amino acids. The germline gives CDR1 MNHEY, CDR2 SMNVEV (reference sequence). This chain's CDR3 is CASSFQQASYEQYF. Written as DNA, the CDR3 is TGTGCCAGCAGTTTTCAACAGGCTTCCTACGAGCAGTACTTC.

This clone was seen only once. J is TRBJ1-3 and V is TRBV3-1 (or the pseudogene TRBV3-2); 8 nucleotides line up with TRBD1. Germline CDR1 is LGHDT and CDR2 is YNNKEL (reference sequence). The CDR3 is made up of 14 amino acids. After removal of 4 bases from V and 3 bases from J, the junction contained 2 bases not matched to a gene. The CDR3, as DNA: TGTGCCAGCAGCCGAGACAGGGGTGGAAACACCATATATTTT. Translated: CASSRDRGGNTIYF.

The chain has TRBV28 and TRBJ1-1; 7 bases line up with TRBD1. Germline-derived CDR1 and CDR2 are MDHEN and SYDVKM. V shed 10 bases and J 1 base; nucleotides not matched to a gene: 9. The CDR3 has 14 residues. CDR3 sequence (DNA): TGTGCCACAGGGACAGCCCGTTGGAACACTGAAGCTTTCTTT. Translation: CATGTARWNTEAFF.

The rearrangement links TRBV27 to TRBJ2-3; TRBD1 is a possible D gene (6 bases). Trimming left V 3 bases short and J 3 bases short, with 7 bases between. Germline-derived CDR1 and CDR2 are MNHEY and SMNVEV (reference sequence). The CDR3 covers 13 residues. DNA for the CDR3: TGTGCCAGCAGTTTCACAGGGACAGATACGCAGTATTTT. This sequence encodes CASSFTGTDTQYF.

This chain connects TRBV14 to TRBJ2-1; possibly TRBD2 for D (6 bases). V was pared by 1 base and J by 12 bases, with 13 bases between. This CDR3 comprises 13 residues. CDR1 and CDR2 (germline): SGHDN, FVKESK. The CDR3 sequence is CASSQVLGSGQFF. Written as DNA, the CDR3 is TGTGCCAGCAGCCAAGTGTTGGGTAGCGGGCAGTTCTTC. The full variable domain, completed using reference TRBV14 and TRBJ2-1, is EAGVTQFPSHSVIEKGQTVTLRCDPISGHDNLYWYRRVMGKEIKFLLHFVKESKQDESGMPNNRFLAERTGGTYSTLKVQPAELEDSGVYFCASSQVLGSGQFFGPGTRLTVL.

V gene TRBV27 combines with J gene TRBJ2-6, with TRBD1 identical over 7 bases. The CDR3 totals 16 residues. The germline V gene has CDR1 MNHEY and CDR2 SMNVEV (reference sequence). J lost 4 bases, V lost 5 bases, and 8 bases had no gene match. Written as DNA, the CDR3 is TGTGCCAGCAGTCAGGACAGGTTAGCCGGGGCCAACGTCCTGACTTTC. This translates into CASSQDRLAGANVLTF.

The rearrangement uses TRBV10-1 and TRBJ2-5, with 8 bases matching TRBD1. V lost 0 bases, J lost 5 bases, and 2 bases stayed unmatched. Germline V lookup: CDR1 WNHNN, CDR2 SYGVQD (reference sequence). The CDR3 is 14 amino acids. In nucleotides, the CDR3 is TGCGCCAGCAGTGAGTCCAGGGGGCGGGAGACCCAGTACTTC. It codes for CASSESRGRETQYF.

This clone was found once. The V call is TRBV7-2, the J call TRBJ2-5; TRBD2 matches 8 bases. The V segment lost 4 bases and the J segment 2 bases; nucleotides outside the gene matches: 3. Germline CDR1 and CDR2: SGHTA and FQGNSA. The CDR3 extends over 14 amino acids. CDR3 nucleotide sequence: TGTGCCAGCAGCTGGGGCGGGAGGCAAGAGACCCAGTACTTC. Protein: CASSWGGRQETQYF.

This clone came up once. The chain employs TRBV5-1 and TRBJ2-3; D gene unclear. The germline gives CDR1 SGHRS, CDR2 YFSETQ. Trimming pared 0 bases from V and 4 bases from J, leaving 15 bases between. This CDR3 is 16 amino acids long. The CDR3 coding sequence is TGCGCCAGCAGCTTGGGGTACTCCAACCCCCCAGATACGCAGTATTTT. Encoded protein: CASSLGYSNPPDTQYF.

The chain recombines TRBV7-2 with TRBJ2-1; D is uncertain. CDR1 and CDR2 (germline): SGHTA, FQGNSA. Trimming shortened V by 1 base and J by 9 bases, and 10 bases separated the two germline ends. The length of the CDR3 is 13 residues. The chain's CDR3 is CASSLVAVSEQFF. CDR3 DNA: TGTGCCAGCAGCTTAGTCGCCGTCAGTGAGCAGTTCTTC.

V gene TRBV4-2 combines with J gene TRBJ1-2; 8 bases match TRBD1. The germline V gene encodes CDR1 LGHNA and CDR2 YNFKEQ. Trimming removed 1 base from V and 0 bases from J; junction bases left unmatched: 7. The CDR3 consists of 17 residues. This CDR3 is CASSQGQGISPNYGYTF. CDR3 coding DNA: TGTGCCAGCAGCCAAGGACAGGGGATTTCCCCTAACTATGGCTACACCTTC.

In this sample, this clone turned up once. The chain combines TRBV11-3 with TRBJ1-1, with a possible D match to TRBD1 (5 bases). The CDR3 spans 15 residues. Trimming cost V 1 base and J 2 bases, with 11 bases left between them. Germline V lookup: CDR1 SGHNT, CDR2 YENEEA. The CDR3 region has the DNA TGTGCCAGCAGCTTAGGGGACTCTATTAACACTGAAGCTTTCTTT. This gives the protein CASSLGDSINTEAFF.

This chain links TRBV4-1 with TRBJ1-2, with a tentative D call TRBD1 (5 bases). CDR3 length: 17 residues. In germline, CDR1 is MGHRA, CDR2 YSYEKL. Trimming removed 1 base from V and 3 bases from J, with 18 bases in between. CDR3 loop: CASSQGVALGRDYGYTF. In DNA, the CDR3 is TGCGCCAGCAGCCAAGGGGTCGCCCTGGGGCGCGACTATGGCTACACCTTC.

V usage is TRBV7-3 and J usage is TRBJ2-7, with a possible D match to TRBD2 (6 bases). The CDR3 consists of 14 residues. V gave up 5 bases and J gave up 2 bases, with 13 bases separating them. Germline CDR1 reads SGHTA; CDR2 reads FQGTGA. The CDR3 nucleotides are TGTGCCAGCAGCCCGTTGACTAGAACCTACGAGCAGTACTTC. Amino acids: CASSPLTRTYEQYF.

The chain recombines TRBV12-3 or TRBV12-4 with TRBJ1-1; 8 positions agree with TRBD1. The CDR3 has 13 amino acids. The trim removed 2 bases at V and 6 bases at J, leaving 2 bases unmatched. CDR3 DNA: TGTGCCAGCAGTTTACGCAGGGGGCCTGAAGCTTTCTTT. Translated, it gives CASSLRRGPEAFF.

The genes are TRBV28 and TRBJ2-5, with TRBD1 matching 10 bases. CDR1 and CDR2 (germline): MDHEN, SYDVKM. The CDR3 is made up of 17 amino acids. With 3 bases clipped from V and 2 bases from J, the junction kept 9 bases outside the gene matches. CDR3: CASSLRTGGRWQETQYF. The CDR3 DNA sequence: TGTGCCAGCAGTTTGCGGACAGGGGGTAGGTGGCAAGAGACCCAGTACTTC.

The genes are TRBV5-8 and TRBJ2-5; 8 bases agree with TRBD1. Germline CDR1 is SGHTS and CDR2 is YDEGEE. V shed 1 base and J 1 base; nucleotides not matched to a gene: 6. There are 16 residues in the CDR3. CDR3 nucleotide sequence: TGTGCCAGCAGCTTGCTTCAGGGGGCGCCCCAAGAGACCCAGTACTTC. This translates into CASSLLQGAPQETQYF.

This chain links TRBV12-5 with TRBJ2-7; D perhaps matches TRBD1 (6 bases). The CDR3 sequence is 13 residues long. Germline CDR1 and CDR2: LGHNT and FRNRAP. Trimming stripped 2 bases from V and 5 bases from J, with 10 bases between. In DNA, the CDR3 is TGTGCTAGTGGTTTGACCGGACAGCACGAGCAGTACTTC. Its protein is CASGLTGQHEQYF.

The V and J genes are TRBV6-2 or TRBV6-3 and TRBJ2-7; 12 nucleotides agree with TRBD2. The germline CDR1 and CDR2 sequences are MNHEY and SVGEGT. V shed 4 bases and J 5 bases; nucleotides not matched to a gene: 6. This CDR3 is built from 15 residues. CDR3 protein: CASSSRTSGKDEQYF. The CDR3 DNA reads as TGTGCCAGCAGTTCCCGGACTAGCGGGAAGGACGAGCAGTACTTC.

The V call is TRBV30, the J call TRBJ1-1, with 9 bases matching TRBD1. This CDR3 contains 15 residues. Germline trimming cut 4 bases from V and 4 bases from J; bases unmatched to any gene: 10. The germline V gene encodes CDR1 GTSNPN and CDR2 SVGIG (reference sequence). CDR3 in amino acids: CAWNRGRVVGTEAFF. CDR3 sequence (DNA): TGTGCCTGGAACAGGGGGCGAGTGGTAGGCACTGAAGCTTTCTTT.

The chain joins TRBV11-2 to TRBJ2-7; perhaps TRBD2 as D (5 bases). CDR1 and CDR2 from the germline V gene are SGHAT and FQNNGV. The CDR3 spans 14 residues. V gave up 5 bases and J gave up 6 bases, with 17 bases separating them. DNA of the CDR3: TGTGCCAGCAGCACCAATACGGACTGGCTCGAGCAGTACTTC. Translating gives CASSTNTDWLEQYF.

J is TRBJ1-1 and V is TRBV15; possibly TRBD1 for D (5 bases). The CDR3 spans 15 residues. Germline V CDR1 and CDR2: LNHNV, YYDKDF (reference sequence). V was clipped by 0 bases and J by 5 bases, with 13 bases between them. The CDR3: CATSRESGGWTEAFF. DNA for the CDR3: TGTGCCACCAGCAGAGAATCCGGGGGTTGGACTGAAGCTTTCTTT.

This chain uses TRBV7-9 with TRBJ2-5; 7 nucleotides align to TRBD1. V shed 2 bases, J shed 4 bases, and the junction held 7 bases outside the gene matches. This CDR3 comprises 15 residues. Per the germline V gene, CDR1 is SEHNR and CDR2 is FQNEAQ (reference sequence). In DNA form, the CDR3 reads TGTGCCAGCAGCTTACCGGGACAGTTTGTAGAGACCCAGTACTTC. Its protein product is CASSLPGQFVETQYF.